The 15 T cell receptor beta chains reported below all come from one sample, sequenced in a study of blood T cells in healthy people across ages. Primed by a sample-barcoded 5' primer and a J-beta primer mix, a second PCR proceeded for roughly 6 to 12 cycles. Each CDR3 protein is one row after TCRdb ran MiXCR on the 5' RACE reads. Altogether some 1.4 million distinct CDR3 sequences are present, about 40% being singletons, with the ten largest covering 7% to 9.5%. Material: blood. All receptors come from a woman aged 18-29 years in good health.

The sample holds a few counts of this clonotype. The chain uses TRBV6-1 and TRBJ2-5; 10 positions agree with TRBD1. The J call may be in error: the DNA end matches TRBJ2-7 better. Germline V gene data show CDR1 as MNHNS and CDR2 as SASEGT. The CDR3 contains 17 residues. In DNA, the CDR3 is TGTGCCAGCAGTGAAGTTCATGGACAGGGGGGACTCTACGAGCAGTACTTC. This gives the protein CASSEVHGQGGLYEQYF.

The chain employs TRBV4-1 and TRBJ1-2, with unresolved D. Germline V gene data show CDR1 as MGHRA and CDR2 as YSYEKL. The CDR3 is 15 amino acids. The V end was cut by 4 bases, the J end by 1 base, with 13 bases between. The CDR3 DNA reads as TGCGCCAGCAGCCCAATGTTAAGGGATAACTATGGCTACACCTTC. Residues: CASSPMLRDNYGYTF.

The genes are TRBV2 and TRBJ2-4; tentatively, D is TRBD1 or TRBD2 (5 bases each). The J call may be faulty, since TRBJ2-7 better matches the DNA end. There are 15 residues in the CDR3. Germline lookup yields CDR1 SNHLY and CDR2 FYNNEI. The CDR3 region has the DNA TGTGCCAGCACTGGACCGGGGCGACCGCTCTACGAGCAGTACTTC. Its translation: CASTGPGRPLYEQYF.

Concerning this clonotype: A much larger clone sits a single nucleotide away, making a read error possible. The CDR3 loop is CSARGLGRSTDTQYF. CDR3 nucleotides: TGCAGTGCTAGGGGGTTGGGGCGTAGCACAGATACGCAGTATTTT. The chain carries TRBV20-1 and TRBJ2-3; D is possibly TRBD1 (5 bases). There are 15 residues in the CDR3. Trimming took 3 bases from V and 0 from J, leaving 13 bases between them. Germline CDR1 is DFQATT and CDR2 is SNEGSKA (reference sequence).

This clonotype appeared a few times. This sequence joins TRBV9 and TRBJ2-3; 9 nucleotides line up with TRBD1. V lost 0 bases and J lost 3; bases outside the gene matches: 2. Germline assignment: CDR1 SGDLS and CDR2 YYNGEE. This CDR3 region has 15 residues. The CDR3 nucleotides are TGTGCCAGCAGCGTAGGGGACAGGGTGACAGATACGCAGTATTTT. Translating gives CASSVGDRVTDTQYF.

Concerning this clonotype: Being one base from a much bigger clone, this may be a read error. This chain links TRBV20-1 with TRBJ2-1, with TRBD1 matching over 7 bases. The assigned J gene may be wrong: the sequence end matches TRBJ2-7 better. The germline V gene has CDR1 DFQATT and CDR2 SNEGSKA (reference sequence). This CDR3 is 13 amino acids long. CDR3 sequence (DNA): TGCAGTGCTAGAAGGCAGGGGGTAAATGAGCAGTACTTC. This codes for CSARRQGVNEQYF.

This chain connects TRBV3-1 to TRBJ2-1; D unclear. Germline V lookup: CDR1 LGHDT, CDR2 YNNKEL (reference sequence). Deletions cut 2 bases from V and 4 bases from J, with 12 bases between. This CDR3 is 15 amino acids long. As DNA, the CDR3 is TGTGCCAGCAGCCAACCCTCCGACACATACAATGAGCAGTTCTTC. Translation: CASSQPSDTYNEQFF.

The V gene is TRBV2, the J gene TRBJ1-5; D ambiguous. Germline V CDR1 and CDR2: SNHLY, FYNNEI. The CDR3 spans 17 residues. The ends were cut back, 7 bases at V and 0 bases at J, with 19 bases in the middle. CDR3 protein: CASKTVRDIYSNQPQHF. The CDR3 region has the DNA TGTGCCAGCAAAACGGTCAGAGACATTTATAGCAATCAGCCCCAGCATTTT.

Only a few counts were recorded for this clonotype. The chain is built from TRBV20-1 and TRBJ2-1; the D gene is possibly TRBD2 (5 bases). The end of the DNA aligns better with TRBJ2-7, so the J call may be wrong. The CDR3 has 14 amino acids. The V gene's germline CDR1 is DFQATT and CDR2 SNEGSKA (reference sequence). The CDR3 is CSPSLGSSYNEQYF. The CDR3 DNA is TGCAGTCCGAGCCTAGGGAGCTCCTACAATGAGCAGTACTTC.

The chain uses TRBV20-1 and TRBJ2-1; 10 nucleotides align to TRBD2. The germline CDR1 and CDR2 sequences are DFQATT and SNEGSKA (reference sequence). V trimming: 7 bases; J trimming: 7 bases; junction bases outside the gene matches: 10. The CDR3 covers 14 residues. CDR3 loop: CSVPKRGGANEQFF. Written as DNA, the CDR3 is TGCAGTGTTCCAAAGCGGGGGGGCGCAAATGAGCAGTTCTTC.

V is TRBV7-2 and J is TRBJ2-7, with unresolved D. V dropped 5 bases and J dropped 2 bases, with 10 bases sitting between them. Germline CDR1 is SGHTA and CDR2 is FQGNSA. The CDR3 totals 13 residues. The CDR3 reads CASSPHQTYEQYF. In DNA, the CDR3 is TGTGCCAGCAGCCCACATCAGACCTACGAGCAGTACTTC.

The V and J genes are TRBV6-6 and TRBJ2-1; TRBD2 aligns across 8 bases. The CDR3 has 16 residues. Trimming took 6 bases from V and 2 from J; bases not matched to a gene: 9. CDR1 is MNHNY and CDR2 is SVGAGI in the germline V gene (reference sequence). CDR3 DNA sequence: TGTGCCAGCAGCACTTTACTAGCGGAGACCTACAATGAGCAGTTCTTC. It yields the protein CASSTLLAETYNEQFF.

This clonotype was counted a single time. The rearrangement links TRBV3-1 to TRBJ2-3, with unresolved D. The CDR3 covers 12 residues. CDR1 is LGHDT and CDR2 is YNNKEL in the germline V gene (reference sequence). V lost 0 bases and J 8 bases, leaving 6 bases between the germline ends. This CDR3 reads CASSQESLTQYF. The CDR3 nucleotides read TGTGCCAGCAGCCAAGAGAGCCTTACGCAGTATTTT.

This clonotype was picked up one time. This sequence joins TRBV7-3 and TRBJ2-2, with a possible D match to TRBD2 (6 bases). This CDR3 has 14 amino acids. V was cut by 4 bases and J by 4 bases, with 10 bases left in between. CDR1 is SGHTA, CDR2 FQGTGA, per germline. Here the CDR3 DNA reads TGTGCCAGCAGCTCGGGACTGGCCACCGGGGAGCTGTTTTTT. Amino acid sequence: CASSSGLATGELFF.

The chain is built from TRBV7-2 and TRBJ2-7; the D is unclear. In germline, CDR1 is SGHTA, CDR2 FQGNSA. Trimming took 2 bases from V and 2 from J, leaving 10 bases between them. CDR3 length: 14 amino acids. DNA of the CDR3: TGTGCCAGCAGCTTAATCGGTGCCACCTACGAGCAGTACTTC. Amino acid sequence: CASSLIGATYEQYF.